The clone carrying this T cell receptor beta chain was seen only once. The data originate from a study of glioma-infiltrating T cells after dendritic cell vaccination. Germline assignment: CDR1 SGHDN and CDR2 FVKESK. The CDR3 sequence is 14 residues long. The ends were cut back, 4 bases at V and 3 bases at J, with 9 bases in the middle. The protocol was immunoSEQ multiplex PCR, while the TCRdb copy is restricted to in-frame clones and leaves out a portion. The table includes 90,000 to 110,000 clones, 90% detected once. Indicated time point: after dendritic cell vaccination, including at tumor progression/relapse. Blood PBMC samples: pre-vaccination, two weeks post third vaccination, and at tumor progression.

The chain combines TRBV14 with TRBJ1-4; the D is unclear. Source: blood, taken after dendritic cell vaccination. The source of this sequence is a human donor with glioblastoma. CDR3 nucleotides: TGTGCCAGCAGCCTGCTCAGTGCTAATGAAAAACTGTTTTTT. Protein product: CASSLLSANEKLFF. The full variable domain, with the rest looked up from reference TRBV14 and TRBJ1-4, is EAGVTQFPSHSVIEKGQTVTLRCDPISGHDNLYWYRRVMGKEIKFLLHFVKESKQDESGMPNNRFLAERTGGTYSTLKVQPAELEDSGVYFCASSLLSANEKLFFGSGTQLSVL.